These 18 T cell receptor beta chains came from one sample sequenced in a study of CD8+CD57+ T cells in acquired aplastic anemia. Genomic DNA constituted the template upon which TCR beta VDJ and CDR3 profiling was performed. TCRdb processed the reads anew with MiXCR; each CDR3 protein has one entry. The profile shows 80,000 to 100,000 distinct CDR3 sequences, roughly 70% of them singletons. Patients chosen for sequencing had shown CD8+CD57+ cell expansion by flow cytometry. Sequencing was performed on sorted CD4+, CD8+, or CD8+CD57+ T cells (not recorded which) from PBMCs. The receptors derive from a human donor with aplastic anemia.

Ten or more counts support this clonotype. The chain links TRBV6-5 to TRBJ2-7, with 7 positions matching TRBD2. The CDR3 covers 13 residues. Germline CDR1 and CDR2: MNHEY and SVGAGI. V lost 11 bases, J lost 2 bases, and 9 bases stayed unmatched. Here the CDR3 DNA reads TGTGCCGTTGGTCAGCGGGATGCCTACGAGCAGTACTTC. Translating it yields CAVGQRDAYEQYF.

Worth noting for this clonotype: One end of the junction does not line up with germline, which may come from a read error. V is TRBV12-3 or TRBV12-4 and J is TRBJ2-5, with 7 positions matching TRBD2. This CDR3 has 16 residues. This chain's CDR3 is CATSDRSGTHQETQYF. The CDR3 DNA sequence: TGTGCCACCAGTGACCGGAGCGGGACCCACCAAGAGACCCAGTACTTC.

This clonotype appeared many times. The rearrangement uses TRBV7-8 and TRBJ2-2; weak D call: TRBD2 (7 bases). This CDR3 spans 18 amino acids. Looked up from germline, CDR1 is SGHVS and CDR2 is FQNEAQ. Trimming took 0 bases from V and 0 from J, leaving 14 bases between them. The CDR3 DNA reads as TGTGCCAGCAGCTTAGCGGTCAGCGGGACACCGAACACCGGGGAGCTGTTTTTT. It is translated as CASSLAVSGTPNTGELFF.

This clonotype was seen a few times. The rearrangement links TRBV3-1 to TRBJ1-2; D not resolved. V dropped 1 base and J dropped 6 bases, with 6 bases sitting between them. CDR3 length equals 12 residues. The V gene's germline CDR1 is LGHDT and CDR2 YNNKEL (reference sequence). CDR3 DNA sequence: TGTGCCAGCAGCCAAGCCACAAATGGCTACACCTTC. It specifies CASSQATNGYTF.

This rearrangement joins TRBV20-1 to TRBJ2-1; D may be TRBD2 (5 bases). There are 15 residues in the CDR3. Trimming cost V 3 bases and J 6 bases, with 18 bases left between them. The germline gives CDR1 DFQATT, CDR2 SNEGSKA (reference sequence). CDR3: CSARNRGRTTNEQFF. CDR3 coding DNA: TGCAGTGCTAGGAACCGGGGAAGAACGACCAATGAGCAGTTCTTC.

This rearrangement joins TRBV2 to TRBJ2-5; 11 positions agree with TRBD2. After removal of 4 bases from V and 5 bases from J, the junction contained 6 bases not matched to a gene. Germline loops: CDR1 SNHLY, CDR2 FYNNEI. This CDR3 spans 15 amino acids. CDR3 in DNA: TGTGCCAGCAGTGCCATAGCGGGGGGGCATGAGACCCAGTACTTC. Translated: CASSAIAGGHETQYF.

This chain links TRBV2 with TRBJ2-7; D is uncertain. Trimming cost V 8 bases and J 0 bases, with 17 bases left between them. From germline, CDR1 is SNHLY and CDR2 FYNNEI. There are 15 residues in the CDR3. CDR3 bases: TGTGCCAGCGTGGGAACGTCGGAGAGCTCCTACGAGCAGTACTTC. Translation gives CASVGTSESSYEQYF.

In its sample, this clonotype was seen once. The CDR3: CSARESYTGELFF. The CDR3 DNA is TGCAGTGCGCGGGAGTCGTACACCGGGGAGCTGTTTTTT. The gene calls are TRBV20-1 and TRBJ2-2; 7 bases match TRBD2. Germline V gene lookup returns CDR1 DFQATT and CDR2 SNEGSKA (reference sequence). CDR3 length equals 13 residues. The V and J ends lost 6 bases and 3 bases, in that order; junction bases with no gene match: 4.

The CDR3 coding sequence is TGCAGTGCTAAACCGGGGACTAGCGGATCCTACGAGCAGTACTTC. This encodes CSAKPGTSGSYEQYF. The rearrangement joins TRBV20-1 to TRBJ2-7; 11 bases agree with TRBD2. V lost 4 bases and J lost 1; bases outside the gene matches: 6. Germline V lookup: CDR1 DFQATT, CDR2 SNEGSKA (reference sequence). The CDR3 contains 15 residues.

This chain connects TRBV7-8 to TRBJ2-5; D could derive from TRBD1 or TRBD2 (5 bases each). CDR3 size: 12 residues. With 5 bases removed from V and 11 bases from J, the gap between germline ends came to 15 bases. Germline V lookup: CDR1 SGHVS, CDR2 FQNEAQ. The CDR3 region has the DNA TGTGCCAGCAGCCTCCCCCAAGGGACGCAGTACTTC. It is translated as CASSLPQGTQYF.

This clonotype was detected a few times. The chain combines TRBV7-8 with TRBJ2-1; D is uncertain. The V gene's germline CDR1 is SGHVS and CDR2 FQNEAQ. The CDR3 contains 13 residues. The ends were cut back, 6 bases at V and 5 bases at J, with 11 bases in the middle. The chain's CDR3 is CASSIGPNNEQFF. As DNA, the CDR3 is TGTGCCAGCAGTATTGGCCCAAACAATGAGCAGTTCTTC.

The chain couples TRBV11-2 to TRBJ2-3; 7 bases line up with TRBD2. The germline V gene has CDR1 SGHAT and CDR2 FQNNGV. This CDR3 has 15 residues. With 0 bases clipped from V and 2 bases from J, the junction kept 2 bases outside the gene matches. The CDR3 DNA reads as TGTGCCAGCAGCTTAGAAGCGGGGCCCACAGATACGCAGTATTTT. This translates into CASSLEAGPTDTQYF.

This clonotype has a handful of counts. The gene calls are TRBV27 and TRBJ1-1; 9 bases align to TRBD1. The V gene's germline CDR1 is MNHEY and CDR2 SMNVEV (reference sequence). The CDR3 totals 15 residues. Trimming cost V 2 bases and J 2 bases; bases outside gene matches: 3. CDR3 loop: CASSLVTGGNTEAFF. The CDR3 DNA is TGTGCCAGCAGTTTAGTCACAGGGGGCAACACTGAAGCTTTCTTT.

The chain joins TRBV7-8 to TRBJ2-7; 9 bases are shared with TRBD1. The CDR3 totals 14 residues. CDR1 and CDR2 from the germline V gene are SGHVS and FQNEAQ. The trim removed 5 bases at V and 2 bases at J, leaving 4 bases unmatched. The CDR3 DNA is TGTGCCAGCAGCCGGGACAGGGCGACCTACGAGCAGTACTTC. It is translated as CASSRDRATYEQYF.

This clonotype has more than one count but fewer than ten. The chain joins TRBV7-2 to TRBJ1-6, with D unresolved. The CDR3 is 13 amino acids. The V end was cut by 7 bases, the J end by 9 bases, with 13 bases between. Germline loops: CDR1 SGHTA, CDR2 FQGNSA. CDR3 region: CASKWKLRSPLHF. DNA of the CDR3: TGTGCCAGCAAATGGAAATTACGTTCACCCCTCCACTTT.

With respect to this clonotype: Sequence at one end of the junction differs from germline and may be a read error. This CDR3 reads CASSFPTDANYGYTF. CDR3 DNA: TGTGCCAGCAGTTTCCCGACAGACGCTAACTACGGCTACACCTTC. The chain is built from TRBV6-4 and TRBJ1-2; D may be TRBD1 (5 bases). Looked up from germline, CDR1 is MRHNA and CDR2 is SNTAGT. This CDR3 is built from 15 residues.

This clonotype has just a few counts. This chain uses TRBV29-1 with TRBJ2-7, with TRBD1 matching over 7 bases. Germline loops: CDR1 SQVTM, CDR2 ANQGSEA. CDR3 length equals 12 residues. V lost 7 bases, J lost 2 bases, and 5 bases stayed unmatched. The CDR3 here is CSANRGPYEQYF. Here the CDR3 DNA reads TGCAGCGCAAACAGGGGACCCTACGAGCAGTACTTC.

Details on this clonotype: The junction shows a germline mismatch at one end, possibly a read error. The genes are TRBV7-9 and TRBJ2-3; 9 bases map to TRBD2. CDR3 length: 14 residues. Germline loops: CDR1 SEHNR, CDR2 FQNEAQ (reference sequence). The CDR3 sequence is CASRVAGVIDAQYF. The DNA for the CDR3 is TGTGCCAGCAGGGTAGCGGGAGTGATAGATGCGCAGTATTTT.